A selection of T cell receptor beta chains follows, all from one sample in a study of spatial heterogeneity in lung cancer. TCRdb reprocessed the 5' RACE reads via MiXCR and lists one record per CDR3 protein. Of about 36,000 distinct CDR3 sequences detected, 5.2% appear once; the ten largest clones hold around 26%. The input for sequencing was PBMCs, taken at surgery. The receptors here all came from a female donor with early-stage non-small cell lung cancer. Both conserved end residues are part of each CDR3. A D gene is named only where the DNA matches it firmly. For some rows the clone size is stated as once, few or many, or as a class when expanded; others skip it.

D: TRBD2; V: TRBV18; J: TRBJ2-1; size: -; DNA: TGTGCCAGCTCAAAGGGACTACCTTCGGATAACAATGAGCAGTTCTTC; CDR3: CASSKGLPSDNNEQFF
D: TRBD1; V: TRBV25-1; J: TRBJ2-7; size: few; DNA: TGTGCCAGCGGTAATCCGGGACAGGGGGTTGGGGATCAGTACTTC; CDR3: CASGNPGQGVGDQYF
D: TRBD2; V: TRBV7-6; J: TRBJ2-7; size: many; DNA: TGTGCCAGCAGCTCGTCCGGGACTAGCGGGACCGAGCAGTACTTC; CDR3: CASSSSGTSGTEQYF
D: TRBD1; V: TRBV7-9; J: TRBJ2-7; size: many; DNA: TGTGCCAGCAGACCGCTACAGGGGGTCACGAACGAGCAGTACTTC; CDR3: CASRPLQGVTNEQYF
D: -; V: TRBV27; J: TRBJ1-2; size: many; DNA: TGTGCCAGCAGTTTACTCCCTATGGCCGATATCTATGGCTACACCTTC; CDR3: CASSLLPMADIYGYTF
D: TRBD1; V: TRBV20-1; J: TRBJ2-7; size: many; DNA: TGCAGTGCTGGGACAGGGGAGGGCTCCTACGAGCAGTACTTC; CDR3: CSAGTGEGSYEQYF
D: -; V: TRBV5-1; J: TRBJ2-7; size: many; DNA: TGCGCCAGCAGTGACGGGAGCTCCTACGAGCAGTACTTC; CDR3: CASSDGSSYEQYF
D: TRBD1; V: TRBV29-1; J: TRBJ2-5; size: many; DNA: TGCAGCGTCCCCGGGACAGGGGCGTGGGAGACCCAGTACTTC; CDR3: CSVPGTGAWETQYF
D: -; V: TRBV29-1; J: TRBJ2-5; size: many; DNA: TGCAGCGTTGATTTTAGTGGAGAGACCCAGTACTTC; CDR3: CSVDFSGETQYF
D: -; V: TRBV28; J: TRBJ2-5; size: many; DNA: TGTGCCAGCAGTTTATCGGCTAGCCAAGAGACCCAGTACTTC; CDR3: CASSLSASQETQYF
D: -; V: TRBV9; J: TRBJ1-3; size: many; DNA: TGTGCCAGCAGCGTAGGCACAACCGGAAACACCATATATTTT; CDR3: CASSVGTTGNTIYF
D: -; V: TRBV19; J: TRBJ2-2; size: many; DNA: TGTGCCAGTAGTTCGCGACAGACTAACACCGGGGAGCTGTTTTTT; CDR3: CASSSRQTNTGELFF
D: -; V: TRBV18; J: TRBJ1-1; size: -; DNA: TGTGCCAGCTCACCACCGGGGAGGGAAGGCTGGGACACTGAAGCTTTCTTT; CDR3: CASSPPGREGWDTEAFF
D: -; V: TRBV5-1; J: TRBJ2-2; size: many; DNA: TGCGCCAGCAGCTGGCAGGGAGCGAACACCGGGGAGCTGTTTTTT; CDR3: CASSWQGANTGELFF
D: -; V: TRBV6-5; J: TRBJ2-3; size: many; DNA: TGTGCCAGCCGGACGGGGTTTAGCACAGATACGCAGTATTTT; CDR3: CASRTGFSTDTQYF
D: -; V: TRBV5-6; J: TRBJ2-1; size: many; DNA: TGTGCCAGCAGCTTGATTGGGAACGCTGAGCAGTTCTTC; CDR3: CASSLIGNAEQFF
D: -; V: TRBV6-2/TRBV6-3; J: TRBJ2-4; size: many; DNA: TGTGCCAGCTCCAGTAGGAGGGCCGTTGACAAAAACATTCAGTACTTC; CDR3: CASSSRRAVDKNIQYF
D: -; V: TRBV20-1; J: TRBJ2-2; size: -; DNA: TGCAGTGCTAGGATAGAGCCTAACACCGGGGAGCTGTTTTTT; CDR3: CSARIEPNTGELFF
D: -; V: TRBV10-3; J: TRBJ2-7; size: once; DNA: TGTGTCATCAGCAGACAGGGAGGGCAAGAGGACGAGCAGTACTTC; CDR3: CVISRQGGQEDEQYF
D: -; V: TRBV10-3; J: TRBJ2-4; size: many; DNA: TGTGCCATCAGAAACGCAGGGAAAAACATTCAGTACTTC; CDR3: CAIRNAGKNIQYF
D: TRBD2; V: TRBV3-1; J: TRBJ2-1; size: -; DNA: TGTGCCAGCAGCCAACTAGCGGGAGCTCATGAGCAGTTCTTC; CDR3: CASSQLAGAHEQFF
D: -; V: TRBV28; J: TRBJ1-1; size: once; DNA: TGTGCCAGCAAATTGGGGGACATGAACACTGAAGCTTTCTTT; CDR3: CASKLGDMNTEAFF
D: -; V: TRBV18; J: TRBJ2-2; size: -; DNA: TGTGCCAGCTCACCGGGGAGAAACACCGGGGAGCTGTTTTTT; CDR3: CASSPGRNTGELFF
D: -; V: TRBV7-2; J: TRBJ2-1; size: -; DNA: TGTGCCAGCAGCGCAAAGGACTACAATGAGCAGTTCTTC; CDR3: CASSAKDYNEQFF
D: -; V: TRBV14; J: TRBJ2-4; size: many; DNA: TGTGCCAGCAGCCAAGTAGGAGTGGCCAAAAACATTCAGTACTTC; CDR3: CASSQVGVAKNIQYF
D: TRBD2; V: TRBV19; J: TRBJ2-1; size: many; DNA: TGTGCCAGTAGTATAACCAGCGGGAGAGGGAATGAGCAGTTCTTC; CDR3: CASSITSGRGNEQFF
D: -; V: TRBV5-1; J: TRBJ2-2; size: few; DNA: TGCGCCAGCGAGGAACTAGGGACCGGCGGGGAGCTGTTTTTT; CDR3: CASEELGTGGELFF
D: -; V: TRBV6-2/TRBV6-3; J: TRBJ2-4; size: -; DNA: TGTGCCAGCAGTGAAGGGGGGTCTAGTGCCAAAAACATTCAGTACTTC; CDR3: CASSEGGSSAKNIQYF
D: TRBD1; V: TRBV28; J: TRBJ1-6; size: many; DNA: TGTGCCAGCAGCCCCGGACAGGGAGGTTCACCCCTCCACTTT; CDR3: CASSPGQGGSPLHF
D: TRBD1; V: TRBV5-1; J: TRBJ1-1; size: many; DNA: TGCGCCAGCCGACAGGGCAGCGGTCGGGACACTGAAGCTTTCTTT; CDR3: CASRQGSGRDTEAFF
D: -; V: TRBV4-2; J: TRBJ2-4; size: many; DNA: TGTGCCAGCAGCCAAGGATTTCATCGGGGAGCCAAAAACATTCAGTACTTC; CDR3: CASSQGFHRGAKNIQYF
D: -; V: TRBV20-1; J: TRBJ2-2; size: -; DNA: TGCAGTGCTTCCCGGACAGAATCGACCGGGGAGCTGTTTTTT; CDR3: CSASRTESTGELFF
D: -; V: TRBV9; J: TRBJ2-3; size: many; DNA: TGTGCCAGCAGCCGCGCAGGGGGGGCAAGGTTAGCAGATACGCAGTATTTT; CDR3: CASSRAGGARLADTQYF
D: TRBD2; V: TRBV2; J: TRBJ2-5; size: few; DNA: TGTGCCAGCACCGGTCAAGCGGGGGAGACCCAGTACTTC; CDR3: CASTGQAGETQYF
D: -; V: TRBV7-2; J: TRBJ2-5; size: many; DNA: TGTGCCAGCAGCCCACGATGGTCTAGTTCGGAGACCCAGTACTTC; CDR3: CASSPRWSSSETQYF
D: -; V: TRBV15; J: TRBJ2-6; size: many; DNA: TGTGCCACCAGCCCGATCACATCCGGGGCCAACGTCCTGACTTTC; CDR3: CATSPITSGANVLTF
D: -; V: TRBV5-8; J: TRBJ2-6; size: many; DNA: TGTGCCAGCAGGCGGAGCTCTGGGGCCAACGTCCTGACTTTC; CDR3: CASRRSSGANVLTF
D: TRBD1; V: TRBV18; J: TRBJ1-4; size: many; DNA: TGTGCCAGCTCACGCGGACAGGCTGCAACTAATGAAAAACTGTTTTTT; CDR3: CASSRGQAATNEKLFF
D: TRBD2; V: TRBV7-2; J: TRBJ2-5; size: many; DNA: TGTGCCAGCAGCTTTTTGGGCGGGAGTCAGACCCAGTACTTC; CDR3: CASSFLGGSQTQYF
D: -; V: TRBV7-6; J: TRBJ1-1; size: many; DNA: TGTGCCAGCAGCTTAGCGGCCGGGGCCACTGAAGCTTTCTTT; CDR3: CASSLAAGATEAFF
D: -; V: TRBV6-6; J: TRBJ1-1; size: many; DNA: TGTGCCAGCAGTTACCCCCCCAACTACAGGGCCAACACTGAAGCTTTCTTT; CDR3: CASSYPPNYRANTEAFF
D: TRBD2; V: TRBV11-2; J: TRBJ2-1; size: many; DNA: TGTGCCAGCGGACGAACTAGCGGGGATTACAATGAGCAGTTCTTC; CDR3: CASGRTSGDYNEQFF
D: TRBD1; V: TRBV5-1; J: TRBJ1-4; size: many; DNA: TGCGCCAGCAGCGTGGACAGGGGGGGAGAAAAACTGTTTTTT; CDR3: CASSVDRGGEKLFF
D: TRBD2; V: TRBV7-9; J: TRBJ2-1; size: many; DNA: TGTGCCAGCAGCTTTGCGGGAGGGGGATACAATGAGCAGTTCTTC; CDR3: CASSFAGGGYNEQFF
D: -; V: TRBV7-2; J: TRBJ1-3; size: many; DNA: TGTGCCAGCAGTTATGGGGGGGTGGCCTACTCTGGAAACACCATATATTTT; CDR3: CASSYGGVAYSGNTIYF